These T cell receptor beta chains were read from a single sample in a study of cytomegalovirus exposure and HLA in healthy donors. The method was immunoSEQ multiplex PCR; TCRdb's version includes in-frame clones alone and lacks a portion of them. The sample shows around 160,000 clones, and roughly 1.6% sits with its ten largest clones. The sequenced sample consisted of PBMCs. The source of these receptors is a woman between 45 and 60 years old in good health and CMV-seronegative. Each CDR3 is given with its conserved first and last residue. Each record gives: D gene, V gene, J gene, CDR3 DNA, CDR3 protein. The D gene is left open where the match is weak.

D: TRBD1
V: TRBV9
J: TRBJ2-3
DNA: TGTGCCAGCAGCGTAGTGGGACAGGGAACGAGCACAGATACGCAGTATTTT
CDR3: CASSVVGQGTSTDTQYF

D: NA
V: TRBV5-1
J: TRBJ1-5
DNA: TGCGCCAGCAGCTTGAAGCGGATCTTTCAGCCCCAGCATTTT
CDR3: CASSLKRIFQPQHF

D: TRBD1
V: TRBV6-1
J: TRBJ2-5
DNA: TGTGCCAGCAGTGAAGATCAGTGGACAGGGGGAAGAGAGACCCAGTACTTC
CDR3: CASSEDQWTGGRETQYF

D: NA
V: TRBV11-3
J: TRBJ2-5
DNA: TGTGCCAGCAGCTTAGGCAGGGGAGGGGAAGAGACCCAGTACTTC
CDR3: CASSLGRGGEETQYF

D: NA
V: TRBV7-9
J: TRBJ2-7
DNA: TGTGCCAGCAGCTTAGCGCTGGCGGGATCGTCCTACGAGCAGTACTTC
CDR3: CASSLALAGSSYEQYF

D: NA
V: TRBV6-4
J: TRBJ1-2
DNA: TGTGCCAGCAGTGACTCACCCACGGGGTACTATGGCTACACCTTC
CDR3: CASSDSPTGYYGYTF

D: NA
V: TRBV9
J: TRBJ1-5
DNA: TGTGCCAGCAGCGTAGCCGGGGGGGACAATCAGCCCCAGCATTTT
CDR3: CASSVAGGDNQPQHF

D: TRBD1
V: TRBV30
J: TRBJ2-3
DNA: TGTGCCTGGAGTTTGGGGACAGGGTGGGAAGATACGCAGTATTTT
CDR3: CAWSLGTGWEDTQYF

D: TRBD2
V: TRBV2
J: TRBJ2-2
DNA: TGTGCCAGCAGTGTACTAGCGGAGAACACCGGGGAGCTGTTTTTT
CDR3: CASSVLAENTGELFF

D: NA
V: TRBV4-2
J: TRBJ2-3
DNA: TGTGCCAGCAGCCAAGAGGCATCGACTAGCACAGATACGCAGTATTTT
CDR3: CASSQEASTSTDTQYF

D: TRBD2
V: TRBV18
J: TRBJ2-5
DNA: TGTGCCAGCTCACCAGGATTGGGGGGGGAGACCCAGTACTTC
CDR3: CASSPGLGGETQYF

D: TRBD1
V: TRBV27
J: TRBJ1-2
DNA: TGTGCCAGCAGTTTACGGGACAGGGCGGGCGATGGCTACACCTTC
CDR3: CASSLRDRAGDGYTF

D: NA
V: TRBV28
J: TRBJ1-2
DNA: TGTGCCAGCAACCAACCCTATAACTATGGCTACACCTTC
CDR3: CASNQPYNYGYTF

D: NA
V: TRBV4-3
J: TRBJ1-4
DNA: TGCGCCAGCAGCCAAGCAGGGGCTACTAATGAAAAACTGTTTTTT
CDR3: CASSQAGATNEKLFF

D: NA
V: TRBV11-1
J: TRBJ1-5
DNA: TGTGCCAGCAGCTCCGGGAACAATCAGCCCCAGCATTTT
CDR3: CASSSGNNQPQHF

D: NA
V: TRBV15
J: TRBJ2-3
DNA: TGTGCCACCAGCAGAGATCGCGTACTTACGCAGTATTTT
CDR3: CATSRDRVLTQYF

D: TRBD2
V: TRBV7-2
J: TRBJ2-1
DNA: TGTGCCAGCGGCGGGAGAAGCAACTACAATGAGCAGTTCTTC
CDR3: CASGGRSNYNEQFF

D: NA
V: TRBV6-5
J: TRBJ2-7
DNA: TGTGCCAGCAGTTACTTGGGCCCGCCAGGCTCCTACGAGCAGTACTTC
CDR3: CASSYLGPPGSYEQYF

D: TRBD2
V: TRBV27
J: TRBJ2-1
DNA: TGTGCCAGCAGTCCGGACCCAACTAGCGGGATTCTCTACAATGAGCAGTTCTTC
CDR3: CASSPDPTSGILYNEQFF

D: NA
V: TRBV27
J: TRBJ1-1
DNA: TGTGCCAGCAGTTTCCGGGGGAACACTGAAGCTTTCTTT
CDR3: CASSFRGNTEAFF

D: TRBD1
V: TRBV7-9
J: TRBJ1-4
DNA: TGTGCCAGCAGCTTCGTCAGGGGGTACCTGTTTTTT
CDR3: CASSFVRGYLFF

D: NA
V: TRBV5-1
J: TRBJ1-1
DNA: TGCGCCAGCAGGGCCACCACTGAAGCTTTCTTT
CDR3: CASRATTEAFF

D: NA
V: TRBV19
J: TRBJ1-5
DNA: TGTGCCAGTAGTGCCAGACAACAGCCCCAGCATTTT
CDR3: CASSARQQPQHF

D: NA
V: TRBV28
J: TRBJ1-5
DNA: TGTGCCAGCAGTCCTACGGCGGCCGACGCCTATAAGCCCCAGCATTTT
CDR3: CASSPTAADAYKPQHF

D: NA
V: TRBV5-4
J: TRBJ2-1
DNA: TGTGCCAGCAGCTTGCCCAGCGTCAATGAGCAGTTCTTC
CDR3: CASSLPSVNEQFF

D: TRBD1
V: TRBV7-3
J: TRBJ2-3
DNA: TGTGCCAGCAGCTTAGAGGGGGCGAGGAAGGATACGCAGTATTTT
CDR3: CASSLEGARKDTQYF

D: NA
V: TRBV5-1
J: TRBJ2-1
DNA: TGCGCCAGCAGCTCGTCCTATTATGAGCAGTTCTTC
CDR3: CASSSSYYEQFF

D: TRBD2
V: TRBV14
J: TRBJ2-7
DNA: TGTGCCAGCTCCGCTAGCGGGTACGAGCAGTACTTC
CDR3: CASSASGYEQYF

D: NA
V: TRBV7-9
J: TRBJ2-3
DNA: TGTGCCAGCGGTACATGGACAGAGAGGGCAGATACGCAGTATTTT
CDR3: CASGTWTERADTQYF

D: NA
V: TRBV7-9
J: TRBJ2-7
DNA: TGTGCCAGCAGCTCCGACCTGGGGGCCGCGGTGGAGCAGTACTTC
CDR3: CASSSDLGAAVEQYF

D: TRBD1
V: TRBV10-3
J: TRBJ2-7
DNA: TGTGCCATCAAAGGGGTTACAGGGGACTACGAGCAGTACTTC
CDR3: CAIKGVTGDYEQYF

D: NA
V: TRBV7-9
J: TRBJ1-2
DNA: TGTGCCAGCGGAACAGGGTGGGGCGGCAGTGGCTACACCTTC
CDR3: CASGTGWGGSGYTF

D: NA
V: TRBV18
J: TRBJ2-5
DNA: TGTGCCAGCTCACCACCTGCAAGCGGGGAGACCCAGTACTTC
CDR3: CASSPPASGETQYF

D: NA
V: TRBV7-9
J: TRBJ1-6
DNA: TGTGCCAGCAGCTTGGCGGGTGCACCCCTCCACTTT
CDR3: CASSLAGAPLHF

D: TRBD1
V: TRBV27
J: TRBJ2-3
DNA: TGTGCCAGCAGTGACAGGGTCACAGATACGCAGTATTTT
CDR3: CASSDRVTDTQYF

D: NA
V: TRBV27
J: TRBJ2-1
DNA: TGTGCCAGCAGTTTAAACTCCTACTACAATGAGCAGTTCTTC
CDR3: CASSLNSYYNEQFF

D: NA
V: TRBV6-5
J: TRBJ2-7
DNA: TGTGCCAGCAATAGGGCAGGAGGGCCCTTAGAGCAGTACTTC
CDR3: CASNRAGGPLEQYF

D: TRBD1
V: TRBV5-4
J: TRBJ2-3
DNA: TGTGCCAGCAGCCCAGGGGGTAGCACAGATACGCAGTATTTT
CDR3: CASSPGGSTDTQYF

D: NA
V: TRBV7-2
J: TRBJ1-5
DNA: TGTGCCAGCAGCATCCGGGTGAACAATCAGCCCCAGCATTTT
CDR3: CASSIRVNNQPQHF

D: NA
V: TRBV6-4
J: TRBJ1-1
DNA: TGTGCCAGCAGGCAACAGGGTTTCGGGAACACTGAAGCTTTCTTT
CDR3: CASRQQGFGNTEAFF

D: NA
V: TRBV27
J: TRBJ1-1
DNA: TGTGCCAGCCGCCAACGGGGGGGTTCGAACACTGAAGCTTTCTTT
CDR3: CASRQRGGSNTEAFF

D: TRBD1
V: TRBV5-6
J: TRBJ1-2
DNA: TGTGCCAGCAGCAGGGACAGGGCGCAATATGGCTACACCTTC
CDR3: CASSRDRAQYGYTF

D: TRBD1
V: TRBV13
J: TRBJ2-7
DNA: TGTGCCAGCAGCTTACTCGGGGGACAGGGGGGTGTCGACGAGCAGTACTTC
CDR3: CASSLLGGQGGVDEQYF

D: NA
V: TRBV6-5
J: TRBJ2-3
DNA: TGTGCCAGCAGTCGCGTGGTAGGGGCAGATACGCAGTATTTT
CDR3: CASSRVVGADTQYF

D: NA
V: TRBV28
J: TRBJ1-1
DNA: TGTGCCAGCAGTCCTCCCCCGCGGGGGATCACTGAAGCTTTCTTT
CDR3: CASSPPPRGITEAFF

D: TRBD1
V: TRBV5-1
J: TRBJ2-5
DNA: TGCGCCAGCAGCTTGGACCAGGGGGCCGGGGAGACCCAGTACTTC
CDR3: CASSLDQGAGETQYF

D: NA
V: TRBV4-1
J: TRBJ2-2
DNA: TGCGCCAGCAGCCAGGAGGACAGCCACACCGGGGAGCTGTTTTTT
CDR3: CASSQEDSHTGELFF

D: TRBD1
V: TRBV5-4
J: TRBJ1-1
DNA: TGTGCCAGCAGCACCGGGACAGGGGCCGGGATGAACACTGAAGCTTTCTTT
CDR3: CASSTGTGAGMNTEAFF

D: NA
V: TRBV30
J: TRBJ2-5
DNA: TGTGCCTGGAGTGTACCGGGGGGCGGAGAGGAGACCCAGTACTTC
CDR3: CAWSVPGGGEETQYF

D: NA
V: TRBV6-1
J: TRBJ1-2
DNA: TGTGCCAGCAGTGTCGGGACACTTTCTAACTATGGCTACACCTTC
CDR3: CASSVGTLSNYGYTF

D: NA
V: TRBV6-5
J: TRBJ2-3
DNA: TGTGCCAGCTCCCTGTTAGACACAGATACGCAGTATTTT
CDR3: CASSLLDTDTQYF

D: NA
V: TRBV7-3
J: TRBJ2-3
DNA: TGTGCCAGCAGCTTAAGGCCCGTTAGCACAGATACGCAGTATTTT
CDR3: CASSLRPVSTDTQYF